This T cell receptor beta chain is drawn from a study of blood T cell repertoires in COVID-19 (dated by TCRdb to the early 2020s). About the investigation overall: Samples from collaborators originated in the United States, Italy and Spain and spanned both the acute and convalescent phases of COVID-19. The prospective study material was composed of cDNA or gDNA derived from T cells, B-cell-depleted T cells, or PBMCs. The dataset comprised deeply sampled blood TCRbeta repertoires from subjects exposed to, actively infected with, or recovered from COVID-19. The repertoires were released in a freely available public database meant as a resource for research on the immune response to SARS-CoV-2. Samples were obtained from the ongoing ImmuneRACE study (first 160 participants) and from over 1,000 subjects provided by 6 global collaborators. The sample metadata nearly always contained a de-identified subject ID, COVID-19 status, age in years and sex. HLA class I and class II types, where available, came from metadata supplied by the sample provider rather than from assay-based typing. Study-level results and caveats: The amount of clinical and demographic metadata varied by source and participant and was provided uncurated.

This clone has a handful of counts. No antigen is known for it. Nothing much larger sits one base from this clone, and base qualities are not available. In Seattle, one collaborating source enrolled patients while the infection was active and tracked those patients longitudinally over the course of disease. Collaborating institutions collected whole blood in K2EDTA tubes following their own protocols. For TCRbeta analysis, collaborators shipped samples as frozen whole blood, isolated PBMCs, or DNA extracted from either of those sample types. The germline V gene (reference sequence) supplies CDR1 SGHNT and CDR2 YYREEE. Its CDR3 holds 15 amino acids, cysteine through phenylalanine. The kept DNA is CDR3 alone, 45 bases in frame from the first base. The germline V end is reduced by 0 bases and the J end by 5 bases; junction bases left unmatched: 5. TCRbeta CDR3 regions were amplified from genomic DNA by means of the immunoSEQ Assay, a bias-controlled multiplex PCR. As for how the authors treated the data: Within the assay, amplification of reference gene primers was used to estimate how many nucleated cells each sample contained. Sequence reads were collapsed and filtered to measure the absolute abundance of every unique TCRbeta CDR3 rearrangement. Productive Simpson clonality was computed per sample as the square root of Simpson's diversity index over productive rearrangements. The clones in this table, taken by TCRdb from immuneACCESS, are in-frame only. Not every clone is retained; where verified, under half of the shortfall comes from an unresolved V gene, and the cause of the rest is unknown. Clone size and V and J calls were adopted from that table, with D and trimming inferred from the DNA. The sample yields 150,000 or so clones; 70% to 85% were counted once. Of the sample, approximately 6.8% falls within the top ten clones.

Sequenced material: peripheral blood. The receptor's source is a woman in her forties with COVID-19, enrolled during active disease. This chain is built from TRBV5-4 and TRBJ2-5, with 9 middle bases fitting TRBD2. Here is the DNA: TGTGCCAGCAGCTTGGGTGGACTAGCGTTTGAGACCCAGTACTTC. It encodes CASSLGGLAFETQYF.